Detailed here is one TCR beta chain. Its specificity is not known. The germline V gene encodes CDR1 ENHRY and CDR2 SYGVKD. The CDR3 covers 15 residues. Trimming cost V 0 bases and J 8 bases; bases outside gene matches: 2. This sample was taken from a study of PD-L1 blockade in urothelial cancer. Overall study context: About 90% of the 29 patients were men with bladder-origin urothelial cancer. Notes on the study in general: A pretreatment blood TCR clonality that fell below the median predicted better progression-free and overall survival.

Time point given: peripheral blood 6 weeks after treatment start. Clones were sequenced by immunoSEQ multiplex PCR, and TCRdb holds only the in-frame ones, with some missing. The repertoire holds just over 40,000 clones, with about 85% as singletons. Source: PBMCs, taken around atezolizumab (anti-PD-L1) treatment. V is TRBV10-3 and J is TRBJ2-1; 12 bases fit TRBD2. This TCR came from a man between 65 and 85 years old with urothelial cancer. CDR3 region: CAISESTSGSYEQFF. CDR3 bases: TGTGCCATCAGTGAGTCGACTAGCGGGAGCTATGAGCAGTTCTTC.